The 7 T cell receptor beta chains given below trace back to one sample, sequenced in a study of shared clonotypes between healthy human individuals. Profiled with immunoSEQ multiplex PCR; TCRdb holds only in-frame clones, not every one. The sample records some 2,000,000 clones, about 95% being singletons. Naive CD8 cells, CD45RO-negative and positively selected for CCR7, excluded terminally differentiated effector memory CD45RA+ cells. Sequenced input: naive CD8+ T cells sorted from blood. The origin of the receptors is a man between 18 and 29 years old in good health.

The chain links TRBV5-5 to TRBJ1-5, with D possibly matching TRBD1 (6 bases). This CDR3 has 14 amino acids. Trimming stripped 4 bases from V and 7 bases from J, with 15 bases between. CDR1 is SGHKS, CDR2 YYEKEE, per germline (reference sequence). CDR3 sequence reads: CASSPTGYEQPQHF. The CDR3 nucleotides read TGTGCCAGCAGCCCAACAGGGTATGAGCAGCCCCAGCATTTT.

The gene calls are TRBV5-6 and TRBJ1-1, with TRBD1 matching over 7 bases. The germline gives CDR1 SGHDT, CDR2 YYEEEE. The CDR3 is made up of 12 amino acids. V trimming: 1 base; J trimming: 11 bases; junction bases outside the gene matches: 5. CDR3 amino acids: CASSLSDREAFF. The DNA for the CDR3 is TGTGCCAGCAGCTTGTCTGACAGGGAGGCTTTCTTT.

The sample holds one count of this clone. The V gene is TRBV4-1, the J gene TRBJ2-7; D unresolved. This CDR3 is built from 15 residues. In germline, CDR1 is MGHRA, CDR2 YSYEKL. Trimming removed 1 base at V and 2 bases at J, with 12 bases between. The CDR3 coding sequence is TGCGCCAGCAGCCAAGTATACAGTGACACCTACGAGCAGTACTTC. Translation: CASSQVYSDTYEQYF.

V is TRBV27 and J is TRBJ2-2; 10 nucleotides line up with TRBD2. V dropped 0 bases and J dropped 6; count of bases not matched to a gene: 4. In germline, CDR1 is MNHEY, CDR2 SMNVEV (reference sequence). CDR3 size: 16 residues. The CDR3 region is CASSLSASGSSGELFF. DNA of the CDR3: TGTGCCAGCAGTTTATCGGCTAGCGGGAGTTCCGGGGAGCTGTTTTTT.

The V and J genes are TRBV2 and TRBJ1-1; D gene uncertain. Germline V gene sequence: CDR1 SNHLY, CDR2 FYNNEI. The CDR3 has 15 amino acids. V was pared by 8 bases and J by 0 bases, with 16 bases between. In DNA, the CDR3 is TGTGCCAGCCGGAGTTCTAGGGTCATGAACACTGAAGCTTTCTTT. Encoded protein: CASRSSRVMNTEAFF.

The chain employs TRBV5-4 and TRBJ2-5, with TRBD1 identical over 8 bases. The ends lost 2 bases at V and 5 bases at J; junction bases unmatched: 8. There are 15 residues in the CDR3. Per germline, CDR1 SGHNT and CDR2 YYREEE (reference sequence). The CDR3 DNA reads TGTGCCAGCAGCTTCACAGGGGGTGTTTCCGAGACCCAGTACTTC. Translating it yields CASSFTGGVSETQYF.

The V and J genes are TRBV2 and TRBJ2-2; tentatively, D is TRBD2 (5 bases). Trimming cost V 7 bases and J 0 bases, with 15 bases left between them. The CDR3 extends over 16 amino acids. CDR1 is SNHLY, CDR2 FYNNEI, per germline. Written as DNA, the CDR3 is TGTGCCAGCATCTTTGAGGGTAACGCGAACACCGGGGAGCTGTTTTTT. Amino acids: CASIFEGNANTGELFF. Complete variable domain (other parts from reference TRBV2 and TRBJ2-2): EPEVTQTPSHQVTQMGQEVILRCVPISNHLYFYWYRQILGQKVEFLVSFYNNEISEKSEIFDDQFSVERPDGSNFTLKIRSTKLEDSAMYFCASIFEGNANTGELFFGEGSRLTVL.